These 25 T cell receptor beta chains were sequenced from one sample in a study of response to subunit inactivated influenza vaccine. TCRdb processed the RT-PCR reads anew with MiXCR; each CDR3 protein has one entry. In the table there are about 800,000 distinct CDR3 sequences, around 21% of which are singletons. Here the sequenced sample was PBMCs from blood, taken 4 to 6 days after vaccination. These receptors came from a man aged 45-65 years who received an inactivated influenza vaccine.

The CDR3 reads CASSEISGTEQFF. For the CDR3, the DNA is TGTGCCAGCAGCGAGATTAGCGGGACCGAGCAGTTCTTC. The rearrangement uses TRBV9 and TRBJ2-1, with 8 bases identical to TRBD2. Germline assignment: CDR1 SGDLS and CDR2 YYNGEE. The CDR3 has 13 amino acids. V was clipped by 3 bases and J by 10 bases; unmatched bases: 6.

The chain is built from TRBV6-1 and TRBJ2-3; 8 positions match TRBD2. Germline loops: CDR1 MNHNS, CDR2 SASEGT. Unmatched junction bases numbered 8, after V lost 6 bases and J lost 6 bases. The CDR3 spans 14 residues. CDR3 coding DNA: TGTGCCAGCAGACGACTAGCGACCCCCGATACGCAGTATTTT. Translated, it gives CASRRLATPDTQYF.

This clonotype was recorded at least ten times. CDR3 DNA: TGTGCCACCAGCGAGTGGGGAGAGGGCAATGAGCAGTTCTTC. Translation gives CATSEWGEGNEQFF. This chain links TRBV24-1 with TRBJ2-1; maybe TRBD2 (5 bases). CDR3 length: 14 residues. V was pared by 7 bases and J by 6 bases, with 15 bases between. Germline V gene data show CDR1 as KGHDR and CDR2 as SFDVKD.

This clonotype showed up just a few times. The rearrangement links TRBV7-2 to TRBJ2-1, with D unresolved. This CDR3 has 12 residues. V was trimmed by 2 bases and J by 9 bases, leaving 8 bases between them. Germline CDR1 and CDR2: SGHTA and FQGNSA. For the CDR3, the DNA is TGTGCCAGCAGCTTATCTCTACTTGAGCAGTTCTTC. Residues: CASSLSLLEQFF.

This clonotype was picked up a small number of times. The chain uses TRBV6-6 and TRBJ2-7; D remains unclear. V lost 3 bases, J lost 5 bases, and 8 bases lay in between. Germline assignment: CDR1 MNHNY and CDR2 SVGAGI (reference sequence). The CDR3 has 12 residues. This CDR3 reads CASSYRINEQYF. The CDR3 DNA follows: TGTGCCAGCAGTTATCGGATAAACGAGCAGTACTTC.

This chain links TRBV5-1 with TRBJ2-5; D tentatively fits TRBD1 or TRBD2 (5 bases each). The CDR3 is 13 amino acids. V lost 3 bases to trimming and J lost 7 bases, with 13 bases between them. Germline V gives CDR1 SGHRS, CDR2 YFSETQ. CDR3 residues: CASSSGAEGTQYF. The CDR3, as DNA: TGCGCCAGCAGCTCCGGGGCTGAAGGGACCCAGTACTTC.

CDR3 protein: CASRGTGRSYNEQFF. In DNA, the CDR3 is TGTGCCAGCAGGGGAACGGGCCGCTCCTACAATGAGCAGTTCTTC. The chain recombines TRBV3-1 with TRBJ2-1; D not certain. V gave up 6 bases and J gave up 0 bases, with 12 bases separating them. Per germline, CDR1 LGHDT and CDR2 YNNKEL (reference sequence). The CDR3 length is 15 residues.

This sequence joins TRBV2 and TRBJ2-3, with D perhaps TRBD1 or TRBD2 (5 bases each). The CDR3 totals 14 residues. The V end was cut by 9 bases, the J end by 0 bases, with 13 bases between. Germline CDR1 and CDR2: SNHLY and FYNNEI. The CDR3 bases are TGTGCCAGATGTCGGGACCCGAGCACAGATACGCAGTATTTT. Its translation: CARCRDPSTDTQYF.

This clonotype was observed many times. The chain combines TRBV7-3 with TRBJ2-1, with D perhaps matching TRBD1 or TRBD2 (5 bases each). V was pared by 1 base and J by 9 bases, with 13 bases between. Germline loops: CDR1 SGHTA, CDR2 FQGTGA. This CDR3 comprises 14 residues. The CDR3 sequence is CASSLKGTDSEQFF. Written as DNA, the CDR3 is TGTGCCAGCAGCTTAAAGGGGACGGATAGTGAGCAGTTCTTC.

This clonotype occurred a few times. The rearrangement links TRBV27 to TRBJ2-7; 8 bases align to TRBD1. With 3 bases clipped from V and 0 bases from J, the junction kept 7 bases outside the gene matches. The CDR3 extends over 16 amino acids. Germline V lookup: CDR1 MNHEY, CDR2 SMNVEV (reference sequence). CDR3: CASSFGGQVTSYEQYF. CDR3 in DNA: TGTGCCAGCAGTTTTGGGGGACAGGTAACCTCCTACGAGCAGTACTTC.

The chain recombines TRBV5-5 with TRBJ2-6; D uncertain. V lost 4 bases and J 5 bases, leaving 16 bases between the germline ends. Germline assignment: CDR1 SGHKS and CDR2 YYEKEE (reference sequence). This CDR3 has 16 residues. This CDR3 is CASSADWHPRANVLTF. The CDR3 coding sequence is TGTGCCAGCAGCGCCGACTGGCACCCTAGGGCCAACGTCCTGACTTTC.

The chain carries TRBV12-3 or TRBV12-4 and TRBJ1-2, with 8 bases that match TRBD1. J gave up 2 bases and V 7 bases, and 12 bases lay outside the gene matches. The CDR3 is 16 residues long. The CDR3 region has the DNA TGTGCCAGCACCCTGGACAGGGCAGTCGGGAACTATGGCTACACCTTC. This sequence encodes CASTLDRAVGNYGYTF.

This chain links TRBV4-2 with TRBJ2-3; 7 bases align to TRBD2. CDR1 LGHNA and CDR2 YNFKEQ come from the germline V gene. CDR3 length: 17 residues. V lost 1 base to trimming and J lost 2 bases; unmatched junction nucleotides: 9. This chain's CDR3 is CASSQGVSRGNTDTQYF. The DNA for the CDR3 is TGTGCCAGCAGCCAAGGAGTGTCGCGGGGGAACACAGATACGCAGTATTTT.

This chain uses TRBV6-2 or TRBV6-3 with TRBJ2-5; D possibly corresponds to TRBD2 (5 bases). V was cut by 4 bases and J by 4 bases, with 10 bases left in between. The germline CDR1 and CDR2 sequences are MNHEY and SVGEGT. CDR3 length: 13 amino acids. CDR3 in amino acids: CASSSGNRETQYF. Here the CDR3 DNA reads TGTGCCAGCAGTTCGGGGAATCGAGAGACCCAGTACTTC.

This clonotype appeared a few times. The chain combines TRBV28 with TRBJ2-3; a weak D match, TRBD2 (6 bases). This CDR3 is built from 15 residues. Between the trimmed V and J ends, which lost 8 bases and 0 bases, there was a span of 15 bases. Germline V gene lookup returns CDR1 MDHEN and CDR2 SYDVKM. DNA of the CDR3: TGTGCCAGCCTCGCCGCGGGGATCAGCACAGATACGCAGTATTTT. Protein product: CASLAAGISTDTQYF.

This clonotype was recorded a few times. The chain carries TRBV5-1 and TRBJ2-3; possibly TRBD2 for D (5 bases). The CDR3 totals 16 residues. Between the trimmed V and J ends, which lost 0 bases and 4 bases, there was a span of 15 bases. Germline V gene data show CDR1 as SGHRS and CDR2 as YFSETQ. Here the CDR3 DNA reads TGCGCCAGCAGCTTGGATCCTCGGGATACCCCAGATACGCAGTATTTT. Translated, it gives CASSLDPRDTPDTQYF.

The J gene is TRBJ1-1, the V gene TRBV12-3 or TRBV12-4; 7 nucleotides match TRBD1. The CDR3 contains 15 residues. Trimming removed 2 bases from V and 4 bases from J; junction bases left unmatched: 7. In DNA form, the CDR3 reads TGTGCCAGCAGTTTAACCAGAACAGGGGCCACTGAAGCTTTCTTT. Translated: CASSLTRTGATEAFF.

This clonotype was observed at least ten times. The chain links TRBV2 to TRBJ1-1; D gene unclear. In germline, CDR1 is SNHLY, CDR2 FYNNEI. CDR3 length: 13 residues. V lost 6 bases and J 1 base, leaving 9 bases between the germline ends. DNA for the CDR3: TGTGCCAGCAGCCACGACCCGAACACTGAAGCTTTCTTT. Translating gives CASSHDPNTEAFF.

The V and J genes are TRBV7-8 and TRBJ2-1; 15 bases align to TRBD2. This CDR3 spans 16 amino acids. Looked up from germline, CDR1 is SGHVS and CDR2 is FQNEAQ. V dropped 5 bases and J dropped 10; count of bases not matched to a gene: 9. CDR3 loop: CASSATGTSGRLEQFF. The CDR3 DNA follows: TGTGCCAGCAGCGCTACCGGGACTAGCGGGAGGTTAGAGCAGTTCTTC. Supplemented by reference TRBV7-8 and TRBJ2-1, the full variable domain reads GAGVSQSPRYKVAKRGQDVALRCDPISGHVSLFWYQQALGQGPEFLTYFQNEAQLDKSGLPSDRFFAERPEGSVSTLKIQRTQQEDSAVYLCASSATGTSGRLEQFFGPGTRLTVL.

There are many counts of this clonotype. The J gene is TRBJ2-5, the V gene TRBV3-1; D unclear. V was pared by 4 bases and J by 5 bases, with 5 bases between. The CDR3 sequence is 11 residues long. Per the germline V gene, CDR1 is LGHDT and CDR2 is YNNKEL (reference sequence). The CDR3 reads CASSRLETQYF. CDR3 DNA sequence: TGTGCCAGCAGCCGCCTGGAGACCCAGTACTTC.

This clonotype has more than one count but fewer than ten. This chain uses TRBV5-1 with TRBJ1-4; D is undetermined. The germline gives CDR1 SGHRS, CDR2 YFSETQ. The V and J ends lost 0 bases and 11 bases respectively, with 14 bases between them. The CDR3 spans 14 residues. Here the CDR3 DNA reads TGCGCCAGCAGCTTGGCCGTCCTGGAAGGGAAACTGTTTTTT. Its translation: CASSLAVLEGKLFF.

V is TRBV7-9 and J is TRBJ2-7, with D unclear. V dropped 4 bases and J dropped 5 bases, with 18 bases sitting between them. This CDR3 has 15 residues. Germline V gene sequence: CDR1 SEHNR, CDR2 FQNEAQ (reference sequence). The CDR3 region has the DNA TGTGCCAGCAGCTACAGCGTCGGGTTCTGGCACGAGCAGTACTTC. This gives the protein CASSYSVGFWHEQYF.

The chain combines TRBV10-2 with TRBJ2-7, with D maybe TRBD1 (5 bases). Germline V lookup: CDR1 WSHSY, CDR2 SAAADI. The CDR3 runs to 12 residues. Trimming shortened V by 4 bases and J by 8 bases, and 12 bases separated the two germline ends. The CDR3 here is CASSGTPSKQYF. The CDR3 region has the DNA TGCGCCAGCAGTGGGACACCCTCCAAGCAGTACTTC.

This clonotype was recorded a few times. This chain joins TRBV29-1 and TRBJ2-1, with a possible D match to TRBD2 (5 bases). The V gene lost 3 bases and the J gene lost 3 bases, with 6 bases spanning the gap. Per germline, CDR1 SQVTM and CDR2 ANQGSEA. This CDR3 is 12 amino acids long. The CDR3 DNA reads as TGCAGCGTTGACACTAGCTACAATGAGCAGTTCTTC. Protein product: CSVDTSYNEQFF.

This clonotype was seen ten or more times. V and J are TRBV29-1 and TRBJ2-7; 7 positions agree with TRBD2. Germline CDR1 reads SQVTM; CDR2 reads ANQGSEA. CDR3 size: 12 residues. V shed 7 bases and J 1 base; nucleotides not matched to a gene: 4. CDR3 coding DNA: TGCAGCGCTGGGGACTATTCCTACGAGCAGTACTTC. Protein: CSAGDYSYEQYF.